This TCR beta chain was profiled in a study of T cells in Graves' hyperthyroidism and ophthalmopathy. Study outcomes and limitations: Most thyroid clonotypes with frequency above 0.001 were detected in blood. From stable hyperthyroidism, ophthalmopathy was set apart by a 13 V-J model.

As concerns this clonotype: The antigen remains unidentified.

The study enrolled patients aged 18 to 65 with newly diagnosed hyperthyroidism of under 2 months' duration. CDR1 MNHNS and CDR2 SASEGT come from the germline V gene. Trimming pared 7 bases from V and 0 bases from J, leaving 9 bases between. This CDR3 is 14 amino acids long. RNA transcripts served as the template for amplifying TCR beta CDR3 regions. The TCR CDR3 was amplified in a first-round RT-PCR using the HTBI primer set. Each CDR3 protein gets one entry after TCRdb re-called the multiplex PCR reads with MiXCR. The data show roughly 510,000 distinct CDR3 sequences, less than 25% seen once. Sequenced: blood. The J gene is TRBJ2-2, the V gene TRBV6-1; possibly TRBD1 for D (5 bases). The source is a man aged 18 to 29 with Graves' hyperthyroidism. The CDR3 coding sequence is TGTGCCAGCAAGACAGCCCCGAACACCGGGGAGCTGTTTTTT. This sequence encodes CASKTAPNTGELFF.